The next 30 T cell receptor beta chains were all read from a single sample in a study of Ad26.COV2.S vaccination and SARS-CoV-2 variants. Treatment meaning: over 15 received Ad26.COV2.S at low or high dose, single or two shots; 5 received placebo; per-sample allocation not given. The study sampled participants on day 63 after the first vaccine or placebo injection. Clones were sequenced by immunoSEQ multiplex PCR, and TCRdb holds only the in-frame ones, with some missing. The sample contains a few hundred thousand clones, around 91% of which appear only once. Here the sequenced sample was peripheral blood, taken in a trial of Ad26.COV2.S vaccine versus placebo. All receptors derive from a person between 18 and 59 years old who received the Ad26.COV2.S COVID-19 vaccine or a placebo.

The CDR3 region is CASSAISTDTEAFF. The CDR3 DNA is TGTGCCAGCAGCGCCATCTCGACCGACACTGAAGCTTTCTTT. V is TRBV6-5 and J is TRBJ1-1, with D hard to call. Germline V gives CDR1 MNHEY, CDR2 SVGAGI. Trimming took off 6 bases at V and 3 bases at J, with 14 bases between the two ends. There are 14 residues in the CDR3.

This clone was detected once. The chain joins TRBV7-6 to TRBJ1-4; a weak D match, TRBD1 (6 bases). V was cut by 5 bases and J by 5 bases, with 18 bases left in between. The V gene's germline CDR1 is SGHVS and CDR2 FNYEAQ. The CDR3 sequence is 16 residues long. In nucleotides, the CDR3 is TGTGCCAGCAGCAGGGGGAGTGGGGCCATAAATGAAAAACTGTTTTTT. It is translated as CASSRGSGAINEKLFF.

The chain recombines TRBV3-1 (or the pseudogene TRBV3-2) with TRBJ2-2, with 12 bases lining up with TRBD2. J lost 7 bases, V lost 4 bases, and 7 bases had no gene match. Germline-derived CDR1 and CDR2 are LGHDT and YNNKEL (reference sequence). The CDR3 covers 16 residues. The CDR3 coding sequence is TGTGCCAGCAGCCTCTGGACTAGCGGGACGGGCGGGGAGCTGTTTTTT. This codes for CASSLWTSGTGGELFF.

J is TRBJ2-5 and V is TRBV10-3; D may match TRBD1 or TRBD2 (6 bases each). Germline CDR1 is ENHRY and CDR2 is SYGVKD. The CDR3 runs 13 residues. The V gene lost 10 bases and the J gene lost 3 bases, with 15 bases spanning the gap. The DNA for the CDR3 is TGTGCCACCGGGGGCCAGGGGAAAGAGACCCAGTACTTC. This translates into CATGGQGKETQYF.

The chain couples TRBV7-9 to TRBJ2-1, with 9 nucleotides matching TRBD1. Unmatched junction bases numbered 4, after V lost 4 bases and J lost 3 bases. The CDR3 spans 15 residues. Germline CDR1 is SEHNR and CDR2 is FQNEAQ (reference sequence). The CDR3 protein is CASSWDRDYYNEQFF. The CDR3 DNA is TGTGCCAGCAGCTGGGACAGGGATTACTACAATGAGCAGTTCTTC. Combining the CDR3 with reference TRBV7-9 and TRBJ2-1 gives the whole variable domain DTGVSQNPRHKITKRGQNVTFRCDPISEHNRLYWYRQTLGQGPEFLTYFQNEAQLEKSRLLSDRFSAERPKGSFSTLEIQRTEQGDSAMYLCASSWDRDYYNEQFFGPGTRLTVL.

This chain uses TRBV21-1 with TRBJ2-1; TRBD2 was called by the table and not checked on the DNA. TRBV21-1 is a listed pseudogene. The CDR3 loop spans 11 amino acids. Here the CDR3 reads CASSPRGEKFF. Here the CDR3 DNA reads TGTGCCAGCAGCCCTCGGGGGGAAAAGTTCTTC.

The rearrangement joins TRBV29-1 to TRBJ2-1, with 10 nucleotides matching TRBD1. Germline CDR1 is SQVTM and CDR2 is ANQGSEA. J was trimmed by 7 bases and V by 4 bases; bases with no gene match: 10. The CDR3 totals 15 residues. The CDR3 loop is CSVGATGGAGNEQFF. In DNA form, the CDR3 reads TGCAGCGTTGGGGCGACAGGGGGCGCAGGTAATGAGCAGTTCTTC.

The J gene is TRBJ1-2, the V gene TRBV19, with TRBD1 as a possible D gene (6 bases). CDR3 length: 18 amino acids. Between the trimmed V and J ends, which lost 0 bases and 8 bases, there was a span of 25 bases. Looked up from germline, CDR1 is LNHDA and CDR2 is SQIVND (reference sequence). CDR3: CASSIDRTGFDTSNGYTF. DNA for the CDR3: TGTGCCAGTAGTATAGATAGAACAGGGTTTGACACGTCCAACGGCTACACCTTC. Complete variable domain (other parts from reference TRBV19 and TRBJ1-2): DGGITQSPKYLFRKEGQNVTLSCEQNLNHDAMYWYRQDPGQGLRLIYYSQIVNDFQKGDIAEGYSVSREKKESFPLTVTSAQKNPTAFYLCASSIDRTGFDTSNGYTFGSGTRLTVV.

For this clone: At one of its ends the junction is not consistent with the germline gene, which may arise from a read error. The chain couples TRBV6-1 to TRBJ2-2, with D possibly matching TRBD2 (5 bases). This CDR3 has 13 amino acids. From germline, CDR1 is MNHNS and CDR2 SASEGT. The CDR3 DNA reads as TGTGCCAGCAGTAAAGCGGTCACCGGGGAGCTGTTTTTT. Protein sequence: CASSKAVTGELFF.

This chain uses TRBV5-1 with TRBJ2-5, with 7 bases matching TRBD2. Per the germline V gene, CDR1 is SGHRS and CDR2 is YFSETQ. This CDR3 contains 15 residues. V was clipped by 2 bases and J by 4 bases; unmatched bases: 8. CDR3 loop: CASSLNAGVRETQYF. The CDR3 DNA follows: TGCGCCAGCAGCTTAAACGCGGGGGTCCGAGAGACCCAGTACTTC.

The gene calls are TRBV4-2 and TRBJ1-2; D may be TRBD1 (6 bases). Trimming left V 3 bases short and J 0 bases short, with 14 bases between. Germline lookup yields CDR1 LGHNA and CDR2 YNFKEQ. The CDR3 totals 16 residues. CDR3 amino acids: CASSQGSGQTNYGYTF. The CDR3, as DNA: TGTGCCAGCAGCCAGGGGTCGGGACAAACTAACTATGGCTACACCTTC.

The chain recombines TRBV28 with TRBJ1-2, with TRBD1 as a possible D gene (6 bases). Germline CDR1 and CDR2: MDHEN and SYDVKM. CDR3 size: 14 residues. V lost 4 bases and J 2 bases, leaving 11 bases between the germline ends. Here the CDR3 DNA reads TGTGCCAGCAGTTCCACAGGGTTAAACTATGGCTACACCTTC. It encodes CASSSTGLNYGYTF.

The chain carries TRBV18 and TRBJ1-5; D is perhaps TRBD1 (6 bases). From germline, CDR1 is KGHSH and CDR2 LQKENI. The CDR3 length is 12 residues. The germline V and J ends were trimmed by 4 bases and 8 bases, with 9 bases remaining between them. The CDR3 sequence is CASSREGEPQHF. The CDR3 nucleotides are TGTGCCAGCTCACGCGAGGGGGAGCCCCAGCATTTT.

CDR3 sequence reads: CSVADFWGSSSSGNTIYF. The CDR3 DNA follows: TGCAGCGTTGCAGATTTCTGGGGGTCGTCGAGCTCTGGAAACACCATATATTTT. V gene TRBV29-1 combines with J gene TRBJ1-3; maybe TRBD1 (5 bases). V lost 4 bases and J lost 0, with 22 bases in between. The CDR3 has 18 amino acids. The V gene's germline CDR1 is SQVTM and CDR2 ANQGSEA.

V and J are TRBV18 and TRBJ2-1; D gene unclear. Looked up from germline, CDR1 is KGHSH and CDR2 is LQKENI. Trimming stripped 1 base from V and 7 bases from J, with 11 bases between. This CDR3 has 14 residues. DNA of the CDR3: TGTGCCAGCTCACCACAATTACAGAGTAATGAGCAGTTCTTC. Its translation: CASSPQLQSNEQFF.

The chain combines TRBV15 with TRBJ2-1; D uncertain. V lost 8 bases and J 6 bases, leaving 14 bases between the germline ends. Germline V CDR1 and CDR2: LNHNV, YYDKDF (reference sequence). The CDR3 length is 13 residues. In DNA, the CDR3 is TGTGCCACCCGTCTAAGTATCCGCAATGAGCAGTTCTTC. Amino acid sequence: CATRLSIRNEQFF.

The chain recombines TRBV9 with TRBJ2-2; D uncertain. CDR1 is SGDLS, CDR2 YYNGEE, per germline. V lost 1 base and J lost 3, with 7 bases in between. The CDR3 is 14 amino acids. CDR3 in DNA: TGTGCCAGCAGCGTATTCGAGTACACCGGGGAGCTGTTTTTT. This gives the protein CASSVFEYTGELFF.

The V and J genes are TRBV6-6 and TRBJ1-1; possible D gene TRBD1, 5 bases. Trimming took off 10 bases at V and 4 bases at J, with 16 bases between the two ends. The length of the CDR3 is 13 residues. Germline CDR1 MNHNY, CDR2 SVGAGI (reference sequence). The CDR3 reads CATRGVWSTEAFF. In DNA form, the CDR3 reads TGTGCCACCCGGGGGGTATGGAGCACTGAAGCTTTCTTT.

This chain links TRBV2 with TRBJ2-5, with a tentative D call TRBD1 (6 bases). This CDR3 has 13 residues. Looked up from germline, CDR1 is SNHLY and CDR2 is FYNNEI. Trimming removed 5 bases from V and 5 bases from J, with 12 bases in between. The CDR3 DNA reads as TGTGCCAGCAGTACGACAGGCCCCGAGACCCAGTACTTC. It yields the protein CASSTTGPETQYF.

In DNA, the CDR3 is TGTGCCAGCAGTCCTCAACTAGCGGGATACTACAATGAGCAGTTCTTC. Translating gives CASSPQLAGYYNEQFF. The chain is built from TRBV28 and TRBJ2-1; 10 bases line up with TRBD2. Germline V gene data show CDR1 as MDHEN and CDR2 as SYDVKM. With V trimmed by 5 bases and J by 3 bases, 7 bases remained unmatched. The CDR3 is 16 amino acids.

This chain uses TRBV30 with TRBJ2-7, with 8 nucleotides matching TRBD2. Trimming removed 8 bases from V and 6 bases from J; junction bases left unmatched: 9. The CDR3 has 12 amino acids. In germline, CDR1 is GTSNPN, CDR2 SVGIG (reference sequence). The CDR3 DNA sequence: TGTGCCCAGGGACTAGATACATCCGAGCAGTACTTC. Translating gives CAQGLDTSEQYF.

The chain has TRBV28 and TRBJ1-2; 8 bases map to TRBD1. Trimming took 4 bases from V and 7 from J; bases not matched to a gene: 11. The CDR3 extends over 15 amino acids. CDR1 and CDR2 (germline): MDHEN, SYDVKM. CDR3 DNA sequence: TGTGCCAGCAGTTCCCCTACAGGGGGGGGCGGTGGCTACACCTTC. Amino acids: CASSSPTGGGGGYTF.

CDR3 region: CASSQDGSTQYF. As DNA, the CDR3 is TGCGCCAGCAGCCAAGACGGGAGTACGCAGTATTTT. This chain connects TRBV4-3 to TRBJ2-3; D possibly corresponds to TRBD2 (6 bases). V was trimmed by 0 bases and J by 8 bases, leaving 6 bases between them. CDR3 length: 12 amino acids. From germline, CDR1 is LGHNA and CDR2 YSLEER.

V is TRBV4-1 and J is TRBJ1-4, with D hard to call. CDR3 size: 14 residues. The germline gives CDR1 MGHRA, CDR2 YSYEKL. Trimming pared 0 bases from V and 4 bases from J, leaving 6 bases between. CDR3 coding DNA: TGCGCCAGCAGCCAAGATGGGGTTAATGAAAAACTGTTTTTT. This translates into CASSQDGVNEKLFF.

This clone appeared a single time. CDR3 loop: CASISTDRELGGYTF. The DNA for the CDR3 is TGTGCCAGTATCTCGACGGACAGGGAGCTAGGTGGCTACACCTTC. The chain uses TRBV19 and TRBJ1-2; TRBD1 matches at 8 bases. The germline V gene encodes CDR1 LNHDA and CDR2 SQIVND (reference sequence). The CDR3 consists of 15 residues. V lost 7 bases and J lost 7; bases outside the gene matches: 14.

As DNA, the CDR3 is TGTGCCAGCACTAGGGCCCCAAGTGCGGATACGCAGTATTTT. Residues: CASTRAPSADTQYF. The chain carries TRBV5-4 and TRBJ2-3; the D is unclear. CDR1 and CDR2 from the germline V gene are SGHNT and YYREEE (reference sequence). This CDR3 region has 14 residues. The V end was cut by 6 bases, the J end by 6 bases, with 17 bases between.

The rearrangement uses TRBV29-1 and TRBJ2-3, with 11 nucleotides matching TRBD2. This CDR3 spans 14 amino acids. Germline V gene lookup returns CDR1 SQVTM and CDR2 ANQGSEA. V shed 7 bases and J 1 base; nucleotides not matched to a gene: 4. CDR3 region: CSAPLAGGTDTQYF. The CDR3 DNA is TGCAGCGCTCCACTAGCGGGAGGCACAGATACGCAGTATTTT.

Here the CDR3 DNA reads TGCGCCAGCAGCCATCAGGCGGCTGCCAACAATGAGCAGTTCTTC. This codes for CASSHQAAANNEQFF. The gene calls are TRBV4-3 and TRBJ2-1; D remains ambiguous. The CDR3 is 15 amino acids. Germline V CDR1 and CDR2: LGHNA, YSLEER. The germline V and J ends were trimmed by 3 bases and 5 bases, with 14 bases remaining between them.

This clone was observed once. The rearrangement joins TRBV4-2 to TRBJ2-1, with TRBD2 matching 12 bases. The CDR3 sequence is 16 residues long. The trim removed 1 base at V and 12 bases at J, leaving 10 bases unmatched. Per germline, CDR1 LGHNA and CDR2 YNFKEQ. Here the CDR3 reads CASSQGLAGEGGGQFF. CDR3 DNA sequence: TGTGCCAGCAGCCAAGGACTAGCGGGAGAAGGTGGCGGGCAGTTCTTC.

The chain carries TRBV11-2 and TRBJ2-5; no firm D call. The CDR3 runs to 11 residues. The germline V and J ends were trimmed by 0 bases and 7 bases, with 3 bases remaining between them. Germline V CDR1 and CDR2: SGHAT, FQNNGV. The CDR3 DNA follows: TGTGCCAGCAGCTTAGATGGGACCCAGTACTTC. This codes for CASSLDGTQYF.